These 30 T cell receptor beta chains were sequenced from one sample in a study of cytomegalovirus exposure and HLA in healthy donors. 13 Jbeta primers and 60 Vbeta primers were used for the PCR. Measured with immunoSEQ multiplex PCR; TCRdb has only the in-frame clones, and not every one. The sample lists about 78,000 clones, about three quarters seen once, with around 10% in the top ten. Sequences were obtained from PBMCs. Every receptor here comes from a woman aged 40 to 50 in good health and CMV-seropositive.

The CDR3, as DNA: TGTGCCAGCAATAAGGGACAGGGTCACGACTACGAGCAGTACTTC. Translating gives CASNKGQGHDYEQYF. V gene TRBV6-6 combines with J gene TRBJ2-7; 9 bases align to TRBD1. J was trimmed by 3 bases and V by 7 bases; bases with no gene match: 10. Germline loops: CDR1 MNHNY, CDR2 SVGAGI (reference sequence). CDR3 length equals 15 residues.

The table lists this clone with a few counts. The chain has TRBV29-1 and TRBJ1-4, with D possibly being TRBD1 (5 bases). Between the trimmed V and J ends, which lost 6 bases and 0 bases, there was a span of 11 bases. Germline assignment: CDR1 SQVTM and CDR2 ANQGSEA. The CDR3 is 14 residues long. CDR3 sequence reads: CSVTLTATNEKLFF. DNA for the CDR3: TGCAGCGTGACCTTGACAGCAACTAATGAAAAACTGTTTTTT.

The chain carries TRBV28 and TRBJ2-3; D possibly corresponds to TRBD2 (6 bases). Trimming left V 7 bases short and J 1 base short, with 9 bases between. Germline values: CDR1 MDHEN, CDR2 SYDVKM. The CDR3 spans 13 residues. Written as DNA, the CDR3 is TGTGCCAGCAATCCGGGGGGCACAGATACGCAGTATTTT. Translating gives CASNPGGTDTQYF.

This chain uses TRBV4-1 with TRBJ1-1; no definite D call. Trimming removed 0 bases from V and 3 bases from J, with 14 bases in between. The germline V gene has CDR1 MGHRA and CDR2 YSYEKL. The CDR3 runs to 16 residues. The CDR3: CASSQDPWRVHTEAFF. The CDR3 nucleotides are TGCGCCAGCAGCCAAGATCCATGGAGGGTTCACACTGAAGCTTTCTTT.

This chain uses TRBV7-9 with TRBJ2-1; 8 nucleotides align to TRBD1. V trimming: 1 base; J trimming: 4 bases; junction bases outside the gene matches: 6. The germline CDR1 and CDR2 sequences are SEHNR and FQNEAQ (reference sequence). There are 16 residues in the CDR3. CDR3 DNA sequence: TGTGCCAGCAGCTTAGGGTCGGACAGGGTTTACAATGAGCAGTTCTTC. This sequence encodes CASSLGSDRVYNEQFF.

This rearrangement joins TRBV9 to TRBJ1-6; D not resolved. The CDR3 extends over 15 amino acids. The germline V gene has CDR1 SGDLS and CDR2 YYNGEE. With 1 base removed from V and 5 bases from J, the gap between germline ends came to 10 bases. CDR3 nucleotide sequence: TGTGCCAGCAGCGTATACGCAGGCGATAATTCACCCCTCCACTTT. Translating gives CASSVYAGDNSPLHF.

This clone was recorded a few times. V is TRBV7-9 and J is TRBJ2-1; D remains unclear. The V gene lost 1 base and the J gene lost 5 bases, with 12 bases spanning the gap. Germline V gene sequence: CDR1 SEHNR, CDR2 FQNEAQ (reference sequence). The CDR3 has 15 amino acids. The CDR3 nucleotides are TGTGCCAGCAGCTTAGGGGCTAATTATCACAATGAGCAGTTCTTC. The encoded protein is CASSLGANYHNEQFF.

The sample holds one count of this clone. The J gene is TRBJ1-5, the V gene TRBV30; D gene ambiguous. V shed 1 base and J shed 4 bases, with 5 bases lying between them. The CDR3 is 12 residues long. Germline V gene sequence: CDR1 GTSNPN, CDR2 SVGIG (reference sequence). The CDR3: CAWSDGNQPQHF. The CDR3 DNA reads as TGTGCCTGGAGTGACGGGAATCAGCCCCAGCATTTT.

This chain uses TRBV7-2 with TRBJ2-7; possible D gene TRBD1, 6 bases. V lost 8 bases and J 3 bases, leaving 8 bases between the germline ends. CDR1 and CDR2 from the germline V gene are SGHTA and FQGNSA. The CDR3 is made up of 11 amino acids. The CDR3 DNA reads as TGTGCCAGCGGGGGCGTCTACGAGCAGTACTTC. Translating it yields CASGGVYEQYF.

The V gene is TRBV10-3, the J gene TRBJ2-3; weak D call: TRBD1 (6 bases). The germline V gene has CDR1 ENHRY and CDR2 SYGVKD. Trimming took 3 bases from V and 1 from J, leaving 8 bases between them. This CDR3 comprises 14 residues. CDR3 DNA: TGTGCCATCAGTGAACGGACAGGCACAGATACGCAGTATTTT. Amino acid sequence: CAISERTGTDTQYF.

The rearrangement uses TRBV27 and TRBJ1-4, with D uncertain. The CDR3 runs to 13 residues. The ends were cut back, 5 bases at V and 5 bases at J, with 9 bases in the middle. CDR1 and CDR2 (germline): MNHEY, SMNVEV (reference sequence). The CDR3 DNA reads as TGTGCCAGCAGTAGAACATGGAATGAAAAACTGTTTTTT. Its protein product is CASSRTWNEKLFF.

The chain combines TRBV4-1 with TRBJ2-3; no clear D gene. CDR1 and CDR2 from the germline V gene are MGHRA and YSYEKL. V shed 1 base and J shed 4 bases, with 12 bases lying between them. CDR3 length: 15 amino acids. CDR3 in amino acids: CASSQVVSRADTQYF. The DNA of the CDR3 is TGCGCCAGCAGCCAAGTCGTAAGTCGCGCAGATACGCAGTATTTT.

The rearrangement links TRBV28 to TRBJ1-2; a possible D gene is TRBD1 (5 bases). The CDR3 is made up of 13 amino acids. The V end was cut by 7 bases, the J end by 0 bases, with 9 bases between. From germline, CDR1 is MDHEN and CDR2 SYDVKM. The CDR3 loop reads CASTRVSNYGYTF. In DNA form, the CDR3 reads TGTGCCAGCACCAGGGTTTCTAACTATGGCTACACCTTC.

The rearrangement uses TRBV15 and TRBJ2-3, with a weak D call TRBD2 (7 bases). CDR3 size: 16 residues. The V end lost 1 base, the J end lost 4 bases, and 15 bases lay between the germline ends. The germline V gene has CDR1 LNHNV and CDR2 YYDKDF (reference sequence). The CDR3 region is CATSRGFPGGPDTQYF. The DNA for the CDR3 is TGTGCCACCAGCAGAGGATTCCCCGGGGGGCCAGATACGCAGTATTTT.

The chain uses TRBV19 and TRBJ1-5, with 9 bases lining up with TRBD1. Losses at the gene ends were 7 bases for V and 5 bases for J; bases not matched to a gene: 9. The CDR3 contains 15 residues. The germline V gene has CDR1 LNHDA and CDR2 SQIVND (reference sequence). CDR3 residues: CASIEGQGIDQPQHF. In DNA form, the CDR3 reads TGTGCCAGTATAGAGGGACAGGGTATCGATCAGCCCCAGCATTTT. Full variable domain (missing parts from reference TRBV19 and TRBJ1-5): DGGITQSPKYLFRKEGQNVTLSCEQNLNHDAMYWYRQDPGQGLRLIYYSQIVNDFQKGDIAEGYSVSREKKESFPLTVTSAQKNPTAFYLCASIEGQGIDQPQHFGDGTRLSIL.

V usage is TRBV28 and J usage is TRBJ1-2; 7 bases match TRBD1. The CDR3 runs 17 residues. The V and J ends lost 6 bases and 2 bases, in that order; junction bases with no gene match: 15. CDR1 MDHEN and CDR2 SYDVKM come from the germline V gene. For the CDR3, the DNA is TGTGCCAGCAGCCTAGCTAGGACAGGAAGTCCCAACTATGGCTACACCTTC. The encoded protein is CASSLARTGSPNYGYTF.

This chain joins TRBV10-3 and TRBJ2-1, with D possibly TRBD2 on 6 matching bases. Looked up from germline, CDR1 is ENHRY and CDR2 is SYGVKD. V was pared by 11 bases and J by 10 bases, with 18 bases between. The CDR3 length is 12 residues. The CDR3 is CAATAGGKEQFF. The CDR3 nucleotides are TGTGCCGCAACGGCGGGCGGGAAAGAGCAGTTCTTC.

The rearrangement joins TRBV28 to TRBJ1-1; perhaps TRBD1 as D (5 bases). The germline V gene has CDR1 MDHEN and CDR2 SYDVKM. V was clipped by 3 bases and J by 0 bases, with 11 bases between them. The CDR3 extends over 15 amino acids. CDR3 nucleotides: TGTGCCAGCAGTTTTCCGGCAGGGATGAACACTGAAGCTTTCTTT. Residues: CASSFPAGMNTEAFF.

DNA for the CDR3: TGCGCCAGCAGCCAAGAAAGGGGTCCTGGAGAGCAGTACTTC. It is translated as CASSQERGPGEQYF. V is TRBV4-1 and J is TRBJ2-7, with D tentatively TRBD1 (5 bases). Germline-derived CDR1 and CDR2 are MGHRA and YSYEKL. The CDR3 extends over 14 amino acids. The ends were cut back, 0 bases at V and 7 bases at J, with 13 bases in the middle.

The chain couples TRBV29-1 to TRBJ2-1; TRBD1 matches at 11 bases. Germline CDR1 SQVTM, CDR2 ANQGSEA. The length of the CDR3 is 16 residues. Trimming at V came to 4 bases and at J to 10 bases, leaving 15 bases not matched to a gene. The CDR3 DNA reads TGCAGCGTTGTCCCCAGGACAGGGGGCCCCCTTGGAGAGCAGTTCTTC. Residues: CSVVPRTGGPLGEQFF.

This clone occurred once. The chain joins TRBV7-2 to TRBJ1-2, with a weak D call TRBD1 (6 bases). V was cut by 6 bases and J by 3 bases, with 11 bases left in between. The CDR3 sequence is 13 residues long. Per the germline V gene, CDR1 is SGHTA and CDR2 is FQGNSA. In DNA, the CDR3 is TGTGCCAGCAGACCGGACAGAGACTATGGCTACACCTTC. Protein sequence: CASRPDRDYGYTF.

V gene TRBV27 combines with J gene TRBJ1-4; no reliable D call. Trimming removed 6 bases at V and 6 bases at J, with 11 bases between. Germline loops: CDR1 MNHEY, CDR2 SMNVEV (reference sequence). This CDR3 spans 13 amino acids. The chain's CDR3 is CASREYRDEKLFF. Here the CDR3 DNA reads TGTGCCAGCAGGGAGTACCGGGATGAAAAACTGTTTTTT.

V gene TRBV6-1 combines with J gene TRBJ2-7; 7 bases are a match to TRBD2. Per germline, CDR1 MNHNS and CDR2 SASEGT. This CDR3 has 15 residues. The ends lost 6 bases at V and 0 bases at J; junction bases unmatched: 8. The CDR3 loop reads CASRDWGGDSYEQYF. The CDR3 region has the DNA TGTGCCAGCAGGGACTGGGGAGGGGACTCCTACGAGCAGTACTTC.

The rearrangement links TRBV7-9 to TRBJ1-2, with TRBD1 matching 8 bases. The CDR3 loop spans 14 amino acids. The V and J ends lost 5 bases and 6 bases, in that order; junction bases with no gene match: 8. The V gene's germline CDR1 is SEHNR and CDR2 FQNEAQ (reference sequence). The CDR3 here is CASSRLDREHGYTF. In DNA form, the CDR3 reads TGTGCCAGCAGCCGGTTGGACAGGGAGCATGGCTACACCTTC.

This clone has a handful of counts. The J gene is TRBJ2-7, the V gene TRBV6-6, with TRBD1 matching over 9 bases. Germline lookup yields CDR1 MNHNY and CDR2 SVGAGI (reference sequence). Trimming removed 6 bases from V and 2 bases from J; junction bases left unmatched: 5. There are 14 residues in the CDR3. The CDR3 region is CASSPGQGTYEQYF. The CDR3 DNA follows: TGTGCCAGCAGCCCGGGACAGGGAACCTACGAGCAGTACTTC.

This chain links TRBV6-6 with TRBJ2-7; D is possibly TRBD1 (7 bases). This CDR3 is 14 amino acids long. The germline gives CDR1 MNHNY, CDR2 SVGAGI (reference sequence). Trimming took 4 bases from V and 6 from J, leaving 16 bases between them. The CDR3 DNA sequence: TGTGCCAGCAGTTTTACAGGGGAGGCCGGCGAGCAGTACTTC. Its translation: CASSFTGEAGEQYF.

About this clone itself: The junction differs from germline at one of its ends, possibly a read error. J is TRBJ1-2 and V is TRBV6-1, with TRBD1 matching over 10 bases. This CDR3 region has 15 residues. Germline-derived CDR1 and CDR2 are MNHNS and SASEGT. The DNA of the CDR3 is TGTACCAGCAGCGGGGGGGACAGGGGATACTATGGCTACACCTTC. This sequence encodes CTSSGGDRGYYGYTF.

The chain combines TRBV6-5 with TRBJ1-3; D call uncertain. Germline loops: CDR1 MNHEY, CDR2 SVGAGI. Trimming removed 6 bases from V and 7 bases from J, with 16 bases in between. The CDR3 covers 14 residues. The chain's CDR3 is CASSLDSPSNTIYF. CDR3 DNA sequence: TGTGCCAGCAGCCTTGACTCACCAAGCAACACCATATATTTT.

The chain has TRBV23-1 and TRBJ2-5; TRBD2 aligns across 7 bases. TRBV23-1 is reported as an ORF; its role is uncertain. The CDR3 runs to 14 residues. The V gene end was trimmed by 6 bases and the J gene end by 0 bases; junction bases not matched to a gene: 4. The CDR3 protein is CASSGRTHQETQYF. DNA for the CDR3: TGCGCCAGCAGCGGGAGGACACACCAAGAGACCCAGTACTTC.

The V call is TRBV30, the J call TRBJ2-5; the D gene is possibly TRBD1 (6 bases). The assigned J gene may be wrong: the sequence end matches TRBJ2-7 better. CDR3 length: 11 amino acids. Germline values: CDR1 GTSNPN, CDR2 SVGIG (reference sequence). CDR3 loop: CAWSDSYEQYF. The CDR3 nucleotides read TGTGCCTGGTCGGACAGTTACGAGCAGTACTTC.